The rows below give T cell receptor beta chains drawn from one sample of a study of naive and memory T cell subsets. TCRdb fed the UMI-ligation and nested PCR reads into MiXCR, producing one record per CDR3 protein. The sample shows 120,000 to 150,000 distinct CDR3 sequences, over 20% of them seen only once. The sample was naive CD4+ T cells from blood. Source of these receptors: a human donor in good health. CDR3s include the opening cysteine and the closing phenylalanine or tryptophan. D genes are given only for firm matches. Size is omitted from some rows. Given values are once, few, many or a class for expanded clones.

D: .; J: TRBJ1-5; size: .; V: TRBV20-1; DNA: TGCAGTGCTAGAGATCGTCGGGGTCTGCGTCAGCCCCAGCATTTT; CDR3: CSARDRRGLRQPQHF
D: TRBD2; J: TRBJ2-3; size: .; V: TRBV7-2; DNA: TGTGCCAGCAGCCGCTATATACTAGCGGGAGGGGGAGATACGCAGTATTTT; CDR3: CASSRYILAGGGDTQYF
D: TRBD2; J: TRBJ2-1; size: .; V: TRBV5-1; DNA: TGCGCCAGCAGCTTGACTCCTGAGGGAGGGCCGGGGAATGAGCAGTTCTTC; CDR3: CASSLTPEGGPGNEQFF
D: TRBD1; J: TRBJ1-5; size: .; V: TRBV25-1; DNA: TGTGCCAGCAGTGGACAGGGGGCGGGGAATCAGCCCCAGCATTTT; CDR3: CASSGQGAGNQPQHF
D: .; J: TRBJ2-1; size: few; V: TRBV20-1; DNA: TGCAGTGCTAGGGGGGACAATGAGCAGTTCTTC; CDR3: CSARGDNEQFF
D: TRBD2; J: TRBJ2-3; size: many; V: TRBV29-1; DNA: TGCAGCGTTGCTAGCGGGGTTAGCACAGATACGCAGTATTTT; CDR3: CSVASGVSTDTQYF
D: .; J: TRBJ2-1; size: .; V: TRBV5-1; DNA: TGCGCCAGCAGCTTGGGGTCCGCGGGGTACAATGAGCAGTTCTTC; CDR3: CASSLGSAGYNEQFF
D: .; J: TRBJ2-2; size: .; V: TRBV3-1; DNA: TGTGCCAGCAGCCAAGTCCCGGGGACGAACACCGGGGAGCTGTTTTTT; CDR3: CASSQVPGTNTGELFF
D: TRBD1; J: TRBJ2-1; size: many; V: TRBV24-1; DNA: TGTGCCACCAGTGATCCGCCCGGGACAGGGAACAATGAGCAGTTCTTC; CDR3: CATSDPPGTGNNEQFF
D: TRBD2; J: TRBJ2-5; size: few; V: TRBV7-2; DNA: TGTGCCAGCAGCCTCATAGGTGGTAGCGGGAGGGGGATGAGGGAGACCCAGTACTTC; CDR3: CASSLIGGSGRGMRETQYF
D: TRBD1; J: TRBJ1-6; size: many; V: TRBV12-3/TRBV12-4; DNA: TGTGCCAGCACCCCGGCGGACAGGGGGAATTCACCCCTCCACTTT; CDR3: CASTPADRGNSPLHF
D: .; J: TRBJ2-2; size: few; V: TRBV6-1; DNA: TGTGCCAGCAGGTGGCGGAAGAACACCGGGGAGCTGTTTTTT; CDR3: CASRWRKNTGELFF
D: TRBD2; J: TRBJ2-5; size: few; V: TRBV6-6; DNA: TGTGCCAGCACTCGCGCGGGGGTCACCGGAGAGACCCAGTACTTC; CDR3: CASTRAGVTGETQYF
D: TRBD2; J: TRBJ2-1; size: .; V: TRBV5-1; DNA: TGCGCCAGCAGCCGAAAGCGGGAGGGATACAATGAGCAGTTCTTC; CDR3: CASSRKREGYNEQFF
D: TRBD2; J: TRBJ2-7; size: many; V: TRBV20-1; DNA: TGCAGTGCCGTGAGAGCGGGATTTAGAAACTACGAGCAGTACTTC; CDR3: CSAVRAGFRNYEQYF
D: .; J: TRBJ1-5; size: .; V: TRBV2; DNA: TGTGCCAGCAGTCGGGGGCTCAATCAGCCCCAGCATTTT; CDR3: CASSRGLNQPQHF
D: TRBD1; J: TRBJ2-7; size: .; V: TRBV19; DNA: TGTGCCAGTAGTGACCCACGGGACAGGTCGTACGAGCAGTACTTC; CDR3: CASSDPRDRSYEQYF
D: TRBD2; J: TRBJ2-3; size: .; V: TRBV5-1; DNA: TGCGCCAGCAGCCAGAAGAGGACTAGCGGAAGCACAGATACGCAGTATTTT; CDR3: CASSQKRTSGSTDTQYF
D: .; J: TRBJ1-1; size: .; V: TRBV6-2/TRBV6-3; DNA: TGTGCCAGCAGATTTTGGCAGGGGAGGACTGAAGCTTTCTTT; CDR3: CASRFWQGRTEAFF
D: .; J: TRBJ2-3; size: few; V: TRBV7-2; DNA: TGTGCCAGCAGCAGTCGGACTTACGACGCGCAGTATTTT; CDR3: CASSSRTYDAQYF
D: .; J: TRBJ2-7; size: .; V: TRBV6-5; DNA: TGTGCCAGCAGCCGGACTGTTTCCTACGAGCAGTACTTC; CDR3: CASSRTVSYEQYF